One and the same sample provided the 32 T cell receptor beta chains below, sequenced in a study of T cell repertoires in cytomegalovirus infection. Each CDR3 protein gets one entry after TCRdb re-called the reads with MiXCR. The table shows about 46,000 distinct CDR3 sequences, with 20% occurring only once. For these TCRs, the target antigens are not known. Source material: PBMCs, sequenced either directly or after in vitro stimulation (not recorded which). All receptors come from a human donor in good health (CMV status not recorded). Some clones in this sample may be carry-over from other donors' samples.

This clonotype was counted many times. V gene TRBV12-3 or TRBV12-4 combines with J gene TRBJ2-3; D ambiguous. This CDR3 comprises 13 residues. The germline V and J ends were trimmed by 6 bases and 3 bases, with 10 bases remaining between them. The CDR3 sequence is CASSPLGTDTQYF. CDR3 sequence (DNA): TGTGCCAGCAGCCCCTTGGGAACAGATACGCAGTATTTT.

There are many counts of this clonotype. The V call is TRBV20-1, the J call TRBJ2-7; the D gene is possibly TRBD1 (6 bases). V lost 6 bases, J lost 2 bases, and 17 bases lay in between. Germline CDR1 DFQATT, CDR2 SNEGSKA (reference sequence). CDR3 length equals 14 residues. The CDR3 region is CSALEPRTAYEQYF. CDR3 DNA sequence: TGCAGTGCCTTAGAGCCCAGGACAGCCTACGAGCAGTACTTC.

V and J are TRBV20-1 and TRBJ2-5; 8 bases agree with TRBD2. This CDR3 comprises 15 residues. The ends lost 6 bases at V and 5 bases at J; junction bases unmatched: 14. In germline, CDR1 is DFQATT, CDR2 SNEGSKA (reference sequence). The CDR3 nucleotides read TGCAGTGCCAGACGTTCGGGGGGGGCGGAGGAGACCCAGTACTTC. Translated, it gives CSARRSGGAEETQYF.

Regarding this clonotype: A much larger clone lies one base from this, so it may be a read error. V and J are TRBV19 and TRBJ2-2, with D maybe TRBD2 (5 bases). The length of the CDR3 is 13 residues. Germline CDR1 reads LNHDA; CDR2 reads SQIVND (reference sequence). In nucleotides, the CDR3 is TGTGCCAGTAGTCTTAGAAGTCTCGGGGTGCTGTTTTTT. This encodes CASSLRSLGVLFF.

This clonotype was counted many times. The gene calls are TRBV12-5 and TRBJ1-3; D may be TRBD1 (6 bases). V was shortened by 0 bases and J by 0 bases, with 15 bases between the two germline ends. Germline V gives CDR1 LGHNT, CDR2 FRNRAP. The CDR3 runs 18 residues. The CDR3 DNA is TGTGCTAGTGGTTTGGTACTTGGGGGCGGCGACTCTGGAAACACCATATATTTT. Protein: CASGLVLGGGDSGNTIYF.

This clonotype was seen ten or more times. The chain recombines TRBV7-2 with TRBJ2-7; TRBD2 matches 9 bases. Germline V gene data show CDR1 as SGHTA and CDR2 as FQGNSA. V shed 5 bases and J 6 bases; nucleotides not matched to a gene: 14. The CDR3 is made up of 16 amino acids. CDR3 nucleotide sequence: TGTGCCAGCAGCACGACGACTAGCGGCCTACCCCTCGAGCAGTACTTC. Its translation: CASSTTTSGLPLEQYF. Supplemented by reference TRBV7-2 and TRBJ2-7, the full variable domain reads GAGVSQSPSNKVTEKGKDVELRCDPISGHTALYWYRQSLGQGLEFLIYFQGNSAPDKSGLPSDRFSAERTGGSVSTLTIQRTQQEDSAVYLCASSTTTSGLPLEQYFGPGTRLTVT.

This clonotype appeared many times. The V gene is TRBV14, the J gene TRBJ2-7, with D tentatively TRBD2 (6 bases). Germline V gene lookup returns CDR1 SGHDN and CDR2 FVKESK. The CDR3 covers 14 residues. The V gene lost 4 bases and the J gene lost 0 bases, with 10 bases spanning the gap. This chain's CDR3 is CASSRDSPSYEQYF. In nucleotides, the CDR3 is TGTGCCAGCAGCCGGGACTCCCCCTCCTACGAGCAGTACTTC.

This clonotype was detected only a few times. The chain links TRBV6-1 to TRBJ1-5; D is possibly TRBD1 (6 bases). Germline V CDR1 and CDR2: MNHNS, SASEGT. The CDR3 is made up of 16 amino acids. V dropped 4 bases and J dropped 2 bases, with 15 bases sitting between them. CDR3 region: CASSGRGGIGNQPQHF. For the CDR3, the DNA is TGTGCCAGCAGTGGGAGGGGGGGAATTGGCAATCAGCCCCAGCATTTT.

The rearrangement links TRBV5-1 to TRBJ2-5; D may match TRBD1 or TRBD2 (7 bases each). Germline V gene data show CDR1 as SGHRS and CDR2 as YFSETQ. The CDR3 is 13 residues long. Trimming removed 4 bases from V and 5 bases from J, with 12 bases in between. The CDR3 region is CASSPRGGETQYF. The CDR3 DNA reads TGCGCCAGCAGCCCCAGGGGGGGGGAGACCCAGTACTTC.

This clonotype has only a few counts. The CDR3 loop is CASTTRRDTQYF. The CDR3 DNA follows: TGTGCCAGCACTACCCGGCGGGATACGCAGTATTTT. The rearrangement links TRBV7-2 to TRBJ2-3; D call uncertain. Trimming pared 7 bases from V and 6 bases from J, leaving 11 bases between. The CDR3 length is 12 residues. The germline V gene has CDR1 SGHTA and CDR2 FQGNSA.

This clonotype was counted at least ten times. The gene calls are TRBV7-2 and TRBJ2-3; 11 positions agree with TRBD2. Trimming cost V 3 bases and J 3 bases; bases outside gene matches: 8. The V gene's germline CDR1 is SGHTA and CDR2 FQGNSA. CDR3 size: 17 residues. The CDR3 DNA reads TGTGCCAGCAGCTTGGATAGCGGGGGGGCAGGGACAGATACGCAGTATTTT. Protein product: CASSLDSGGAGTDTQYF.

The rearrangement uses TRBV10-3 and TRBJ2-5; 8 bases are shared with TRBD1. The J segment lost 5 bases and the V segment lost 4 bases, leaving 6 bases of the junction unmatched. The germline V gene has CDR1 ENHRY and CDR2 SYGVKD. CDR3 size: 14 residues. In nucleotides, the CDR3 is TGTGCCATCAGTGTACAGGGGGGTGGGGAGACCCAGTACTTC. Its translation is CAISVQGGGETQYF.

There are many counts of this clonotype. The chain couples TRBV2 to TRBJ1-5, with 7 positions matching TRBD1. The V segment lost 6 bases and the J segment 10 bases; nucleotides outside the gene matches: 12. This CDR3 region has 14 residues. Germline lookup yields CDR1 SNHLY and CDR2 FYNNEI. The CDR3 reads CASRDTGAPIPQHF. For the CDR3, the DNA is TGTGCCAGCAGGGATACAGGGGCCCCGATCCCCCAGCATTTT.

The gene calls are TRBV4-1 and TRBJ2-2; 11 nucleotides agree with TRBD1. The V gene end was trimmed by 4 bases and the J gene end by 5 bases; junction bases not matched to a gene: 9. Germline V gene data show CDR1 as MGHRA and CDR2 as YSYEKL. The CDR3 extends over 17 amino acids. CDR3 sequence (DNA): TGCGCCAGCAGCCTTAGGCCGGGACAGGGGGGTACCGGGGAGCTGTTTTTT. It codes for CASSLRPGQGGTGELFF.

The chain combines TRBV19 with TRBJ1-4, with 10 bases matching TRBD1. The V segment lost 3 bases and the J segment 4 bases; nucleotides outside the gene matches: 5. CDR1 and CDR2 (germline): LNHDA, SQIVND (reference sequence). The CDR3 consists of 16 residues. The CDR3 DNA reads as TGTGCCAGTAGTATCCTGACAGGGGGCAGTAATGAAAAACTGTTTTTT. Translated, it gives CASSILTGGSNEKLFF. Combining the CDR3 with reference TRBV19 and TRBJ1-4 gives the whole variable domain DGGITQSPKYLFRKEGQNVTLSCEQNLNHDAMYWYRQDPGQGLRLIYYSQIVNDFQKGDIAEGYSVSREKKESFPLTVTSAQKNPTAFYLCASSILTGGSNEKLFFGSGTQLSVL.

There are a few counts of this clonotype. This chain links TRBV4-1 with TRBJ2-6; no definite D call. The CDR3 is made up of 15 amino acids. Germline lookup yields CDR1 MGHRA and CDR2 YSYEKL. The germline V and J ends were trimmed by 1 base and 1 base, with 5 bases remaining between them. This CDR3 reads CASSQVGSGANVLTF. CDR3 in DNA: TGCGCCAGCAGCCAAGTAGGGTCTGGGGCCAACGTCCTGACTTTC.

This clonotype was seen repeatedly, ten times or more. The chain links TRBV7-9 to TRBJ2-1, with 11 bases matching TRBD2. V lost 3 bases to trimming and J lost 8 bases; unmatched junction nucleotides: 3. Germline V gene lookup returns CDR1 SEHNR and CDR2 FQNEAQ (reference sequence). The CDR3 is 14 amino acids. CDR3 region: CASSLTSGTDEQFF. In DNA, the CDR3 is TGTGCCAGCAGCTTGACTAGCGGGACGGATGAGCAGTTCTTC.

This clonotype has a count of ten or more. This chain uses TRBV7-8 with TRBJ1-6; D may be TRBD1 (5 bases). V gave up 7 bases and J gave up 9 bases, with 19 bases separating them. The CDR3 loop spans 15 amino acids. CDR1 SGHVS and CDR2 FQNEAQ come from the germline V gene. Here the CDR3 DNA reads TGTGCCAGCACCCAACTCAGGGATCTCCGTTCACCCCTCCACTTT. It encodes CASTQLRDLRSPLHF.

This clonotype occurred many times. The CDR3 protein is CASRAQGLSNQPQHF. Here the CDR3 DNA reads TGTGCCAGCAGAGCACAGGGTTTGAGCAATCAGCCCCAGCATTTT. V usage is TRBV12-3 or TRBV12-4 and J usage is TRBJ1-5, with D tentatively TRBD1 (6 bases). Between the trimmed V and J ends, which lost 6 bases and 1 base, there was a span of 13 bases. The CDR3 loop spans 15 amino acids.

The chain couples TRBV7-2 to TRBJ2-5, with 10 bases matching TRBD2. With 1 base clipped from V and 5 bases from J, the junction kept 16 bases outside the gene matches. This CDR3 spans 19 amino acids. The germline gives CDR1 SGHTA, CDR2 FQGNSA. This chain's CDR3 is CASSLGPGRLAGAGETQYF. CDR3 sequence (DNA): TGTGCCAGCAGCTTAGGGCCGGGGCGGCTAGCGGGGGCCGGGGAGACCCAGTACTTC.

V is TRBV6-1 and J is TRBJ2-7; D gene uncertain. CDR1 is MNHNS, CDR2 SASEGT, per germline. Trimming left V 4 bases short and J 3 bases short, with 10 bases between. The CDR3 length is 13 residues. CDR3 sequence (DNA): TGTGCCAGCAGTGTAGGCAGCTACTACGAGCAGTACTTC. It yields the protein CASSVGSYYEQYF.

Sample share makes this clonotype large (0.1 to 1%). The chain is built from TRBV12-3 or TRBV12-4 and TRBJ1-5; TRBD1 aligns across 8 bases. J was trimmed by 5 bases and V by 9 bases; bases with no gene match: 9. The CDR3 totals 14 residues. The CDR3 region is CASDRGVFDQPQHF. CDR3 DNA: TGTGCCAGTGACAGGGGAGTTTTTGATCAGCCCCAGCATTTT.

This clonotype has a count of ten or more. The rearrangement joins TRBV11-1 to TRBJ2-1; D may be TRBD2 (6 bases). Germline V gene sequence: CDR1 SGHAT, CDR2 FQDESV (reference sequence). V gave up 3 bases and J gave up 8 bases, with 14 bases separating them. This CDR3 contains 14 residues. This chain's CDR3 is CASSLSTSLHEQFF. CDR3 nucleotide sequence: TGTGCCAGCAGCTTGTCGACTAGTCTTCATGAGCAGTTCTTC.

The rearrangement links TRBV6-5 to TRBJ1-1, with D perhaps TRBD1 (6 bases). Per the germline V gene, CDR1 is MNHEY and CDR2 is SVGAGI. This CDR3 has 16 amino acids. V was shortened by 4 bases and J by 0 bases, with 15 bases between the two germline ends. The CDR3 is CASSSEIRGMNTEAFF. The DNA for the CDR3 is TGTGCCAGCAGTTCCGAAATCAGGGGCATGAACACTGAAGCTTTCTTT.

This clonotype was observed many times. The J gene is TRBJ2-7, the V gene TRBV27; D is undetermined. This CDR3 spans 14 amino acids. The V end lost 3 bases, the J end lost 4 bases, and 13 bases lay between the germline ends. Looked up from germline, CDR1 is MNHEY and CDR2 is SMNVEV (reference sequence). CDR3 nucleotide sequence: TGTGCCAGCAGTTTGGGTTCAGATCCTTACGAGCAGTACTTC. It encodes CASSLGSDPYEQYF.

This clonotype occurred a few times. The chain links TRBV27 to TRBJ1-6, with TRBD1 identical over 9 bases. CDR1 is MNHEY and CDR2 is SMNVEV in the germline V gene (reference sequence). After removal of 6 bases from V and 7 bases from J, the junction contained 4 bases not matched to a gene. The CDR3 has 14 residues. CDR3 in amino acids: CASRTTGGNSPLHF. The CDR3 region has the DNA TGTGCCAGCAGGACGACAGGGGGAAATTCACCCCTCCACTTT.

By frequency in the sample, this clonotype is medium-sized (0.01 to 0.1%). The rearrangement links TRBV6-2 or TRBV6-3 to TRBJ2-5; 7 bases fit TRBD2. The V gene end was trimmed by 4 bases and the J gene end by 5 bases; junction bases not matched to a gene: 10. The CDR3 has 15 residues. Per germline, CDR1 MNHEY and CDR2 SVGEGT. The CDR3 DNA is TGTGCCAGCAGTTCCTCTAGCGGAGGGAGCGAGACCCAGTACTTC. This codes for CASSSSSGGSETQYF.

This clonotype was seen a handful of times. The rearrangement links TRBV3-1 to TRBJ2-2; D remains unclear. Germline V gene sequence: CDR1 LGHDT, CDR2 YNNKEL (reference sequence). V was cut by 5 bases and J by 6 bases, with 7 bases left in between. The CDR3 is made up of 12 amino acids. The CDR3 DNA is TGTGCCAGCAGCAGAGTTCCCGGGGAGCTGTTTTTT. This codes for CASSRVPGELFF.

The sample holds many counts of this clonotype. The chain is built from TRBV7-2 and TRBJ2-5, with D perhaps matching TRBD1 or TRBD2 (5 bases each). This CDR3 spans 12 amino acids. V gave up 4 bases and J gave up 7 bases, with 10 bases separating them. Germline CDR1 is SGHTA and CDR2 is FQGNSA. The CDR3, as DNA: TGTGCCAGCAGCTCGGGACGCGGGACCCAGTACTTC. As protein: CASSSGRGTQYF.

This clonotype appeared many times. The chain recombines TRBV7-9 with TRBJ2-5; 7 nucleotides line up with TRBD2. The germline gives CDR1 SEHNR, CDR2 FQNEAQ (reference sequence). With 5 bases clipped from V and 5 bases from J, the junction kept 11 bases outside the gene matches. CDR3 size: 15 residues. In nucleotides, the CDR3 is TGTGCCAGCAGCCAGCGGGGACGAGGGAAGGAGACCCAGTACTTC. Translated, it gives CASSQRGRGKETQYF.

The chain employs TRBV4-1 and TRBJ1-2; D might be TRBD1 (5 bases). Trimming removed 0 bases from V and 6 bases from J, with 17 bases in between. This CDR3 region has 16 residues. In germline, CDR1 is MGHRA, CDR2 YSYEKL. CDR3 protein: CASSQEGVGRPDGYTF. The DNA of the CDR3 is TGCGCCAGCAGCCAAGAAGGGGTGGGTCGCCCGGATGGCTACACCTTC.

This chain joins TRBV2 and TRBJ1-6, with TRBD1 as a possible D gene (6 bases). Trimming left V 7 bases short and J 8 bases short, with 18 bases between. The CDR3 length is 15 residues. The V gene's germline CDR1 is SNHLY and CDR2 FYNNEI. The CDR3 loop reads CASIDRLRSYSPLHF. The CDR3 DNA reads as TGTGCCAGCATAGACAGGCTTAGGTCATATTCACCCCTCCACTTT.